The T cell receptor beta chain under discussion was sequenced for a study of T cells in Graves' hyperthyroidism and ophthalmopathy. Study overall: Pretreatment peripheral blood was obtained at initial diagnosis.

This clonotype was recorded many times. This CDR3 comprises 14 residues. CDR1 and CDR2 from the germline V gene are SGHTA and FQGTGA. Trimming took 5 bases from V and 3 from J, leaving 13 bases between them. Uncontrolled infection, other autoimmune disease, pregnancy or lactation led to exclusion. The diagnostic basis comprised clinical symptoms, serum thyroxine and TRAb, thyroid ultrasound and orbital computed tomography. Amplified TCR beta CDR3 regions came from RNA transcripts. First-round RT-PCR of the TCR CDR3 relied on the HTBI primer set. TCRdb reprocessed the multiplex PCR reads with MiXCR, giving one entry per CDR3 protein. The sample lists fewer than 700,000 distinct CDR3 sequences; roughly 15% were seen once.

The specimen was blood. The receptor comes from a woman aged 30 to 39 with Graves' hyperthyroidism. The V and J genes are TRBV7-3 and TRBJ1-1; D remains unclear. Here the CDR3 reads CASSPTAGHTEAFF. CDR3 DNA sequence: TGTGCCAGCAGCCCAACGGCGGGCCACACTGAAGCTTTCTTT.